The 29 T cell receptor beta chains below were found in one sample sequenced in a study of blood T cell repertoires in COVID-19. The data were produced by immunoSEQ multiplex PCR, yet TCRdb's version contains in-frame clones alone and is incomplete. The repertoire holds about 48,000 clones, over 80% seen once, with roughly 50% in the top ten. Sequencing was done on a sample of peripheral blood. All receptors derive from a man between 70 and 80 years old with acute or convalescent COVID-19.

This clone was found a few times. V gene TRBV28 combines with J gene TRBJ1-2, with a possible D match to TRBD1 (5 bases). The V end lost 5 bases, the J end lost 8 bases, and 12 bases lay between the germline ends. The germline V gene encodes CDR1 MDHEN and CDR2 SYDVKM. The CDR3 is 12 residues long. The chain's CDR3 is CASSLQAEGYTF. The DNA for the CDR3 is TGTGCCAGCAGTCTACAGGCGGAAGGCTACACCTTC.

The V and J genes are TRBV7-2 and TRBJ2-1, with TRBD1 matching 7 bases. Germline lookup yields CDR1 SGHTA and CDR2 FQGNSA. The CDR3 has 16 residues. Trimming removed 4 bases from V and 0 bases from J; junction bases left unmatched: 6. The CDR3 here is CASSSGQQSSYNEQFF. The CDR3 DNA is TGTGCCAGCAGCTCGGGACAGCAGAGCTCCTACAATGAGCAGTTCTTC.

The gene calls are TRBV29-1 and TRBJ1-2; D is possibly TRBD1 (5 bases). This CDR3 is 15 amino acids long. Trimming left V 3 bases short and J 4 bases short, with 18 bases between. The germline V gene encodes CDR1 SQVTM and CDR2 ANQGSEA. CDR3 loop: CSVDPPQGGGYGYTF. CDR3 nucleotides: TGCAGCGTTGATCCCCCCCAGGGCGGGGGCTATGGCTACACCTTC.

The chain employs TRBV6-5 and TRBJ2-3, with TRBD2 identical over 7 bases. The CDR3 spans 16 residues. The ends lost 2 bases at V and 2 bases at J; junction bases unmatched: 7. CDR1 is MNHEY and CDR2 is SVGAGI in the germline V gene. In nucleotides, the CDR3 is TGTGCCAGCAGTTACCGGCTGGCGGGAGCCACAGATACGCAGTATTTT. Its translation: CASSYRLAGATDTQYF.

The chain is built from TRBV30 and TRBJ1-6; D gene unclear. The CDR3 is 12 amino acids. Per the germline V gene, CDR1 is GTSNPN and CDR2 is SVGIG (reference sequence). V lost 1 base, J lost 7 bases, and 5 bases lay in between. The CDR3 spells CAWSDGNSPLHF. In DNA, the CDR3 is TGTGCCTGGAGTGACGGGAATTCACCCCTCCACTTT.

In DNA, the CDR3 is TGTGCCAGCAGCGACCCGGGACAGGTTTATGGAAACACCATATATTTT. Amino acids: CASSDPGQVYGNTIYF. The chain employs TRBV3-1 (or the pseudogene TRBV3-2) and TRBJ1-3, with 8 bases lining up with TRBD1. Trimming removed 5 bases from V and 3 bases from J; junction bases left unmatched: 9. The V gene's germline CDR1 is LGHDT and CDR2 YNNKEL (reference sequence). This CDR3 has 16 amino acids.

The chain has TRBV7-6 and TRBJ2-3, with TRBD1 matching over 8 bases. The CDR3 extends over 15 amino acids. The V and J ends lost 5 bases and 4 bases, in that order; junction bases with no gene match: 8. Germline lookup yields CDR1 SGHVS and CDR2 FNYEAQ. CDR3 sequence (DNA): TGTGCCAGCAGCCTTGGACAGGGAGTATCAGATACGCAGTATTTT. Amino acid sequence: CASSLGQGVSDTQYF.

This clone was detected only a few times. The CDR3 loop is CASNPTGVSGYTF. The DNA for the CDR3 is TGCGCCAGCAACCCGACGGGGGTATCGGGCTACACCTTC. The chain uses TRBV5-1 and TRBJ1-2; tentatively, D is TRBD1 (5 bases). The CDR3 is 13 residues long. Germline V gives CDR1 SGHRS, CDR2 YFSETQ. The germline V and J ends were trimmed by 6 bases and 8 bases, with 17 bases remaining between them.

The V gene is TRBV7-8, the J gene TRBJ2-3, with D hard to call. CDR1 and CDR2 (germline): SGHVS, FQNEAQ. Between the trimmed V and J ends, which lost 2 bases and 1 base, there was a span of 13 bases. This CDR3 region has 16 residues. The CDR3 region is CASSLSRFGGTDTQYF. As DNA, the CDR3 is TGTGCCAGCAGCTTATCGAGGTTTGGAGGCACAGATACGCAGTATTTT.

CDR3 in DNA: TGTGCCAGCAGCCTTAGTCGGAACACTGAAGCTTTCTTT. This sequence encodes CASSLSRNTEAFF. The chain has TRBV7-2 and TRBJ1-1; D uncertain. The length of the CDR3 is 13 residues. The ends were cut back, 5 bases at V and 1 base at J, with 8 bases in the middle. From germline, CDR1 is SGHTA and CDR2 FQGNSA.

This clone appeared a few times. The chain couples TRBV6-2 or TRBV6-3 to TRBJ2-5, with 11 bases that match TRBD2. J lost 3 bases, V lost 4 bases, and 7 bases had no gene match. The CDR3 runs to 16 residues. CDR1 MNHEY and CDR2 SVGEGT come from the germline V gene. CDR3 loop: CASSSLIAGGKETQYF. The DNA of the CDR3 is TGTGCCAGCAGTTCCCTCATAGCGGGAGGGAAAGAGACCCAGTACTTC.

V usage is TRBV4-1 and J usage is TRBJ1-5, with D uncertain. The CDR3 contains 13 residues. Deletions cut 0 bases from V and 11 bases from J, with 11 bases between. Germline values: CDR1 MGHRA, CDR2 YSYEKL. The CDR3 region has the DNA TGCGCCAGCAGCCAAGATGCGGAGCTGGCCCAGCATTTT. Its translation: CASSQDAELAQHF.

The genes are TRBV12-5 and TRBJ2-3; 9 bases line up with TRBD1. V lost 5 bases and J lost 6; bases outside the gene matches: 6. Looked up from germline, CDR1 is LGHNT and CDR2 is FRNRAP. The CDR3 is 14 amino acids. The CDR3: CASGIGQGTDTQYF. CDR3 DNA: TGTGCTAGTGGTATCGGACAGGGGACCGATACGCAGTATTTT.

The rearrangement links TRBV19 to TRBJ1-2, with no clear D. The V gene lost 6 bases and the J gene lost 6 bases, with 11 bases spanning the gap. This CDR3 comprises 12 residues. The germline CDR1 and CDR2 sequences are LNHDA and SQIVND (reference sequence). The CDR3 here is CASSLTSDGYTF. In DNA form, the CDR3 reads TGTGCCAGTAGCCTTACCTCGGATGGCTACACCTTC.

The chain employs TRBV9 and TRBJ2-3; 7 bases fit TRBD2. Germline V gene data show CDR1 as SGDLS and CDR2 as YYNGEE. J was trimmed by 4 bases and V by 3 bases; bases with no gene match: 17. The CDR3 spans 18 residues. CDR3 protein: CASSDRSGGGGGADTQYF. The DNA of the CDR3 is TGTGCCAGCAGCGACCGGTCTGGTGGCGGGGGAGGTGCAGATACGCAGTATTTT.

This clone appeared a few times. The genes are TRBV3-1 (or the pseudogene TRBV3-2) and TRBJ2-1, with D perhaps matching TRBD1 (6 bases). CDR1 and CDR2 (germline): LGHDT, YNNKEL (reference sequence). This CDR3 is 12 amino acids long. The V end lost 2 bases, the J end lost 14 bases, and 13 bases lay between the germline ends. The CDR3 DNA reads as TGTGCCAGCAGCCAACTGGACAGTGGAGAGTTCTTC. The encoded protein is CASSQLDSGEFF.

The chain carries TRBV6-5 and TRBJ1-2, with TRBD1 matching over 12 bases. The germline gives CDR1 MNHEY, CDR2 SVGAGI. The CDR3 totals 14 residues. The V gene end was trimmed by 7 bases and the J gene end by 8 bases; junction bases not matched to a gene: 8. The CDR3 sequence is CASTWDRGREGYTF. The CDR3 DNA reads as TGTGCCAGCACATGGGACAGGGGGCGAGAAGGCTACACCTTC.

The rearrangement uses TRBV6-1 and TRBJ2-7, with a possible D match to TRBD2 (5 bases). Trimming took off 2 bases at V and 6 bases at J, with 14 bases between the two ends. The CDR3 sequence is 14 residues long. Germline values: CDR1 MNHNS, CDR2 SASEGT. CDR3 DNA: TGTGCCAGCAGTGAATTCCCGGGGTCCGGCGAGCAGTACTTC. Translation gives CASSEFPGSGEQYF.

The chain employs TRBV27 and TRBJ1-1, with D perhaps TRBD1 (5 bases). The germline V gene has CDR1 MNHEY and CDR2 SMNVEV (reference sequence). The CDR3 length is 18 residues. The V and J ends lost 5 bases and 4 bases respectively, with 26 bases between them. CDR3 DNA sequence: TGTGCCAGCAGTCCGCCCCTCTTTGCTACAGGCGGGAGCACTGAAGCTTTCTTT. Translating gives CASSPPLFATGGSTEAFF.

CDR3 in DNA: TGTGCCAGTAGTAGACAGGGACTGCAGAACACTGAAGCTTTCTTT. This translates into CASSRQGLQNTEAFF. J is TRBJ1-1 and V is TRBV19, with 7 positions matching TRBD1. Germline-derived CDR1 and CDR2 are LNHDA and SQIVND (reference sequence). Unmatched junction bases numbered 6, after V lost 4 bases and J lost 1 base. The CDR3 extends over 15 amino acids.

This chain joins TRBV7-2 and TRBJ1-6; 8 positions agree with TRBD1. V was clipped by 5 bases and J by 8 bases; unmatched bases: 8. From germline, CDR1 is SGHTA and CDR2 FQGNSA. The CDR3 extends over 15 amino acids. CDR3 nucleotide sequence: TGTGCCAGCAGCCAGGGACAGGCTATGGATTCACCCCTCCACTTT. Protein sequence: CASSQGQAMDSPLHF.

There are a few counts of this clone. This chain joins TRBV27 and TRBJ1-4; 7 bases line up with TRBD1. V lost 0 bases to trimming and J lost 5 bases; unmatched junction nucleotides: 3. The CDR3 totals 15 residues. The germline V gene has CDR1 MNHEY and CDR2 SMNVEV (reference sequence). This CDR3 is CASSLSNRGNEKLFF. The CDR3 DNA follows: TGTGCCAGCAGTTTATCGAACAGGGGAAATGAAAAACTGTTTTTT.

The V call is TRBV7-2, the J call TRBJ2-2; 8 bases match TRBD2. Germline loops: CDR1 SGHTA, CDR2 FQGNSA. CDR3 length equals 16 residues. With V trimmed by 5 bases and J by 0 bases, 5 bases remained unmatched. The CDR3 DNA is TGTGCCAGCAGCGTACTAGCGGTCTCGAACACCGGGGAGCTGTTTTTT. Its protein product is CASSVLAVSNTGELFF.

The CDR3 region has the DNA TGTGCCAGCAGCTTAGGGGCAGACTACGAGCAGTACTTC. Its translation: CASSLGADYEQYF. The chain links TRBV7-7 to TRBJ2-7; no clear D gene. This CDR3 is 13 amino acids long. Trimming removed 1 base at V and 3 bases at J, with 7 bases between. Germline V gene lookup returns CDR1 SSHAT and CDR2 FNYEAQ (reference sequence).

This clone was detected only a few times. The V and J genes are TRBV7-2 and TRBJ2-3; 8 nucleotides match TRBD2. Germline-derived CDR1 and CDR2 are SGHTA and FQGNSA. V was pared by 3 bases and J by 4 bases, with 9 bases of the junction left unmatched. This CDR3 region has 16 residues. The CDR3 is CASSFASGGVADTQYF. The CDR3 region has the DNA TGTGCCAGCAGCTTCGCGAGCGGGGGAGTCGCAGATACGCAGTATTTT.

The chain carries TRBV9 and TRBJ1-5; 7 bases agree with TRBD1. Germline V gene data show CDR1 as SGDLS and CDR2 as YYNGEE. The ends lost 1 base at V and 1 base at J; junction bases unmatched: 2. This CDR3 region has 15 residues. The CDR3 bases are TGTGCCAGCAGCGTACTGGGACAGAGCAATCAGCCCCAGCATTTT. It yields the protein CASSVLGQSNQPQHF.

The rearrangement uses TRBV6-5 and TRBJ1-1; TRBD1 matches at 7 bases. Germline lookup yields CDR1 MNHEY and CDR2 SVGAGI. The V and J ends lost 6 bases and 0 bases, in that order; junction bases with no gene match: 7. The CDR3 is 15 residues long. The CDR3 here is CASRDTGTVNTEAFF. CDR3 nucleotides: TGTGCCAGCAGGGACACCGGGACAGTGAACACTGAAGCTTTCTTT.

The gene calls are TRBV6-1 and TRBJ1-5; no definite D call. Trimming cost V 1 base and J 7 bases, with 11 bases left between them. This CDR3 comprises 14 residues. CDR1 is MNHNS and CDR2 is SASEGT in the germline V gene. CDR3: CASSEVYREQPQHF. CDR3 nucleotides: TGTGCCAGCAGTGAAGTTTATCGGGAGCAGCCCCAGCATTTT.

As concerns this clone: Different DNA sequences within this sample yield the same CDR3. J is TRBJ2-5 and V is TRBV7-2; no firm D call. Trimming shortened V by 0 bases and J by 1 base, and 6 bases separated the two germline ends. Germline CDR1 reads SGHTA; CDR2 reads FQGNSA. This CDR3 spans 14 amino acids. CDR3 region: CASSLAAGQETQYF. The CDR3 coding sequence is TGTGCCAGCAGCTTAGCGGCAGGCCAAGAGACCCAGTACTTC.